This T cell receptor (beta chain) was identified in a study of T cells after yellow fever vaccination. The study's findings and limits: Booster sampling recovered most clones from primary vaccination (96% CD4, roughly 86% CD8). A small proportion of clonotypes was detected in both the CD4 and CD8 compartments.

V lost 2 bases and J 8 bases, leaving 7 bases between the germline ends. Per the germline V gene, CDR1 is DFQATT and CDR2 is SNEGSKA (reference sequence). The length of the CDR3 is 11 residues. This clonotype was counted only a few times. Its target is unknown. Each CDR3 protein is one row after TCRdb ran MiXCR on the 5' RACE reads. The sample records 300,000 to 400,000 distinct CDR3 sequences, approximately 5.7% being singletons. The sequence came from a man aged 30 to 45 who received the YFV17D yellow fever vaccine. The J gene is TRBJ2-1, the V gene TRBV20-1; D call uncertain. Sequenced material: PBMCs, taken 5 days after the yellow fever booster vaccination. DNA of the CDR3: TGCAGTGCTAGATCTATCCATGAGCAGTTCTTC. Protein: CSARSIHEQFF.